This T cell receptor beta chain was documented in a study of identical twins. Overall study findings and caveats: Whereas memory repertoires showed no such difference, abundant cord blood beta clonotypes carried fewer insertions. Invariant cells of the MAIT and iNKT types might have partly distorted the zero-insertion analyses.

TCRdb itself ran the 5' RACE reads through MiXCR, one entry per CDR3 protein. The table shows 640,000 or so distinct CDR3 sequences, with 5.5% to 6.5% occurring only once. The CDR3 totals 21 residues. V trimming: 2 bases; J trimming: 4 bases; junction bases outside the gene matches: 15. Germline-derived CDR1 and CDR2 are LGHNA and YNFKEQ. As to this clonotype: The antigen is undetermined.

This TCR derives from a man aged 18-30 years in good health. Sequenced material: naive T cells sorted from blood. The genes are TRBV4-2 and TRBJ2-6; TRBD2 aligns across 12 bases. The CDR3 DNA reads TGTGCCAGCAGCCAATACTTGACTAGCGGGAGCTCCCCGACCGGGGCCAACGTCCTGACTTTC. It translates to CASSQYLTSGSSPTGANVLTF.